The 19 T cell receptor beta chains below come from one sample, sequenced in a study of control samples from healthy donors and cancer patients. This table comes from immunoSEQ multiplex PCR, and its TCRdb copy is limited to in-frame clones, with some not included. This table has tens of thousands of clones, around 87% appearing once. Sequencing was carried out using blood. The receptors derive from a woman aged 45 to 65 in good health.

The J gene is TRBJ1-5, the V gene TRBV12-3 or TRBV12-4; the D gene is possibly TRBD1 (5 bases). The CDR3 runs 13 residues. V lost 3 bases and J lost 7, with 10 bases in between. Here the CDR3 DNA reads TGTGCCAGCAGTTTCGGGGGGGAACAGCCCCAGCATTTT. This translates into CASSFGGEQPQHF.

As DNA, the CDR3 is TGTGCCAGCAGCCCCCCTAACCACTACAATGAGCAGTTCTTC. Its translation is CASSPPNHYNEQFF. This chain joins TRBV6-2 or TRBV6-3 and TRBJ2-1, with D hard to call. V gave up 6 bases and J gave up 3 bases, with 12 bases separating them. This CDR3 has 14 amino acids. Germline CDR1 is MNHEY and CDR2 is SVGEGT.

The chain's CDR3 is CASSSTGEQYF. CDR3 bases: TGTGCCAGCAGTTCCACGGGAGAGCAGTACTTC. This sequence joins TRBV12-3 or TRBV12-4 and TRBJ2-7, with D perhaps matching TRBD2 (5 bases). The CDR3 covers 11 residues. Trimming shortened V by 4 bases and J by 7 bases, and 8 bases separated the two germline ends.

The CDR3 loop is CASSLTGIPGYGYTF. As DNA, the CDR3 is TGCGCCAGCAGCTTGACAGGGATTCCTGGGTATGGCTACACCTTC. The chain joins TRBV5-1 to TRBJ1-2, with D tentatively TRBD1 (6 bases). Trimming removed 1 base from V and 5 bases from J, with 15 bases in between. Germline V gene data show CDR1 as SGHRS and CDR2 as YFSETQ. The CDR3 runs to 15 residues.

This clone was counted once. CDR3 amino acids: CASSLAGAVGELFF. As DNA, the CDR3 is TGTGCCAGCAGCTTGGCAGGGGCTGTCGGGGAGCTGTTTTTT. The rearrangement links TRBV5-4 to TRBJ2-2; D possibly corresponds to TRBD1 (6 bases). The V gene lost 0 bases and the J gene lost 7 bases, with 10 bases spanning the gap. CDR3 size: 14 residues. Germline V gene sequence: CDR1 SGHNT, CDR2 YYREEE (reference sequence).

The rearrangement joins TRBV29-1 to TRBJ2-7; 11 nucleotides line up with TRBD2. J was trimmed by 0 bases and V by 3 bases; bases with no gene match: 4. Germline CDR1 is SQVTM and CDR2 is ANQGSEA. This CDR3 is built from 15 residues. CDR3 in DNA: TGCAGCGTTGAGCCTCTAGCGGGAGGCTCCTACGAGCAGTACTTC. Protein: CSVEPLAGGSYEQYF.

The CDR3 here is CASSPLRGRNKNTEAFF. The CDR3 region has the DNA TGTGCCAGCTCACCACTAAGGGGGCGGAATAAGAACACTGAAGCTTTCTTT. The chain links TRBV18 to TRBJ1-1; TRBD1 aligns across 7 bases. The CDR3 is 17 amino acids. V shed 1 base and J 1 base; nucleotides not matched to a gene: 9. Germline V gene data show CDR1 as KGHSH and CDR2 as LQKENI.

The gene calls are TRBV6-6 and TRBJ1-2, with D possibly TRBD1 on 6 matching bases. Trimming left V 5 bases short and J 10 bases short, with 11 bases between. The CDR3 length is 11 residues. Germline V gives CDR1 MNHNY, CDR2 SVGAGI (reference sequence). The DNA of the CDR3 is TGTGCCAGCAGTGCGCAGGGGACCTACACCTTC. Its protein is CASSAQGTYTF.

The V gene is TRBV5-1, the J gene TRBJ2-6; 10 bases map to TRBD1. Germline CDR1 SGHRS, CDR2 YFSETQ. Germline trimming cut 0 bases from V and 0 bases from J; bases unmatched to any gene: 6. CDR3 size: 19 residues. CDR3 bases: TGCGCCAGCAGCTTGGAAGGGACAGGGGACCCCTCTGGGGCCAACGTCCTGACTTTC. It is translated as CASSLEGTGDPSGANVLTF.

The chain links TRBV2 to TRBJ2-7; D is unresolved. V lost 5 bases and J 5 bases, leaving 13 bases between the germline ends. There are 13 residues in the CDR3. The germline gives CDR1 SNHLY, CDR2 FYNNEI. The CDR3 sequence is CASSHQVQDEQYF. The CDR3 nucleotides read TGTGCCAGCAGTCACCAGGTTCAGGACGAGCAGTACTTC.

This clone was seen more than once but under ten times. The gene calls are TRBV18 and TRBJ1-1; D is unclear. Per germline, CDR1 KGHSH and CDR2 LQKENI. V was pared by 8 bases and J by 0 bases, with 7 bases between. The CDR3 has 12 amino acids. CDR3 sequence reads: CASRRMNTEAFF. The CDR3, as DNA: TGTGCCAGCCGGCGGATGAACACTGAAGCTTTCTTT.

J is TRBJ2-7 and V is TRBV29-1, with 10 bases aligning to TRBD2. The J segment lost 5 bases and the V segment lost 0 bases, leaving 4 bases of the junction unmatched. Germline CDR1 reads SQVTM; CDR2 reads ANQGSEA. CDR3 length: 14 amino acids. The CDR3 reads CSVEDPLAGDEQYF. As DNA, the CDR3 is TGCAGCGTTGAAGACCCCCTAGCGGGAGACGAGCAGTACTTC.

V gene TRBV19 combines with J gene TRBJ1-2; a possible D gene is TRBD1 (5 bases). V was shortened by 3 bases and J by 4 bases, with 6 bases between the two germline ends. From germline, CDR1 is LNHDA and CDR2 SQIVND (reference sequence). The CDR3 sequence is 12 residues long. CDR3 sequence reads: CASSMTVYGYTF. The CDR3 nucleotides are TGTGCCAGTAGTATGACAGTCTATGGCTACACCTTC.

J is TRBJ2-5 and V is TRBV7-2, with 12 bases fitting TRBD1. The CDR3 contains 16 residues. V dropped 2 bases and J dropped 4; count of bases not matched to a gene: 5. CDR1 and CDR2 from the germline V gene are SGHTA and FQGNSA. CDR3 residues: CASSLLGTGGVETQYF. CDR3 coding DNA: TGTGCCAGCAGCTTACTCGGGACAGGGGGCGTAGAGACCCAGTACTTC.

This chain joins TRBV19 and TRBJ1-1; possibly TRBD1 for D (6 bases). Looked up from germline, CDR1 is LNHDA and CDR2 is SQIVND (reference sequence). This CDR3 region has 15 residues. Trimming stripped 7 bases from V and 0 bases from J, with 15 bases between. The CDR3 nucleotides are TGTGCCAGTACAACCACCGGGACACTGAACACTGAAGCTTTCTTT. Protein: CASTTTGTLNTEAFF. Supplemented by reference TRBV19 and TRBJ1-1, the full variable domain reads DGGITQSPKYLFRKEGQNVTLSCEQNLNHDAMYWYRQDPGQGLRLIYYSQIVNDFQKGDIAEGYSVSREKKESFPLTVTSAQKNPTAFYLCASTTTGTLNTEAFFGQGTRLTVV.

The chain couples TRBV5-1 to TRBJ1-5; 11 bases agree with TRBD1. The CDR3 loop spans 15 amino acids. CDR1 and CDR2 from the germline V gene are SGHRS and YFSETQ. J gave up 1 base and V 4 bases, and 1 base lay outside the gene matches. The DNA for the CDR3 is TGCGCCAGCAGCCGGACAGGGGGCAGCAATCAGCCCCAGCATTTT. Amino acids: CASSRTGGSNQPQHF.

This rearrangement joins TRBV11-1 to TRBJ1-1, with a possible D match to TRBD1 (6 bases). Trimming cost V 2 bases and J 5 bases, with 12 bases left between them. Germline V gene sequence: CDR1 SGHAT, CDR2 FQDESV (reference sequence). The CDR3 has 14 residues. DNA of the CDR3: TGTGCCAGCAGCTTATGGAGGGGGGGGACTGAAGCTTTCTTT. Protein product: CASSLWRGGTEAFF.

V and J are TRBV28 and TRBJ1-2; weak D call: TRBD1 (6 bases). The CDR3 length is 13 residues. Germline CDR1 MDHEN, CDR2 SYDVKM. With 8 bases removed from V and 12 bases from J, the gap between germline ends came to 22 bases. CDR3 protein: CASRLQGNLPHTF. CDR3 DNA sequence: TGTGCCAGCCGCTTACAGGGCAACCTCCCCCACACCTTC.

This chain joins TRBV28 and TRBJ1-1; 11 bases fit TRBD1. Per germline, CDR1 MDHEN and CDR2 SYDVKM. V gave up 5 bases and J gave up 5 bases; unmatched junction bases: 7. The CDR3 is made up of 15 amino acids. In DNA form, the CDR3 reads TGTGCCAGCAGTCGAGGGGACAGGGGGGGAACTGAAGCTTTCTTT. Residues: CASSRGDRGGTEAFF.